One and the same sample provided the 4 T cell receptor beta chains below, sequenced in a study of cytomegalovirus exposure and HLA in healthy donors. Use of 60 Vbeta and 13 Jbeta primers characterized the PCR. Clones were read by immunoSEQ multiplex PCR, and TCRdb kept only the in-frame ones, dropping some. Of 150,000 to 200,000 clones listed, over 60% are singletons. The specimen sequenced was PBMCs. These receptors all stem from a girl under 18 in good health and CMV-seronegative.

V is TRBV5-1 and J is TRBJ1-1; possibly TRBD1 for D (6 bases). V was cut by 9 bases and J by 1 base, with 16 bases left in between. The CDR3 has 14 residues. Looked up from germline, CDR1 is SGHRS and CDR2 is YFSETQ. This chain's CDR3 is CATTTTGSNTEAFF. CDR3 nucleotide sequence: TGCGCCACCACAACTACAGGGTCGAACACTGAAGCTTTCTTT.

In nucleotides, the CDR3 is TGTGCCAGCAGCCGGGCCGGTACAGGGGAGGCTGAAGCTTTCTTT. This sequence encodes CASSRAGTGEAEAFF. V gene TRBV7-9 combines with J gene TRBJ1-1, with 7 bases identical to TRBD1. V dropped 5 bases and J dropped 6; count of bases not matched to a gene: 12. Germline loops: CDR1 SEHNR, CDR2 FQNEAQ (reference sequence). The CDR3 has 15 residues. Supplemented by reference TRBV7-9 and TRBJ1-1, the full variable domain reads DTGVSQNPRHKITKRGQNVTFRCDPISEHNRLYWYRQTLGQGPEFLTYFQNEAQLEKSRLLSDRFSAERPKGSFSTLEIQRTEQGDSAMYLCASSRAGTGEAEAFFGQGTRLTVV.

The rearrangement links TRBV2 to TRBJ2-3; D is perhaps TRBD2 (7 bases). Germline CDR1 and CDR2: SNHLY and FYNNEI. This CDR3 is built from 14 residues. Deletions cut 7 bases from V and 2 bases from J, with 13 bases between. CDR3 loop: CASTGGAFTDTQYF. As DNA, the CDR3 is TGTGCCAGCACTGGGGGGGCTTTCACAGATACGCAGTATTTT.

The V and J genes are TRBV18 and TRBJ2-1, with D possibly matching TRBD1 (5 bases). Germline V gives CDR1 KGHSH, CDR2 LQKENI. V dropped 2 bases and J dropped 0 bases, with 11 bases sitting between them. This CDR3 has 16 amino acids. This CDR3 is CASSPAGMGSYNEQFF. In DNA, the CDR3 is TGTGCCAGCTCACCAGCAGGGATGGGCTCCTACAATGAGCAGTTCTTC.